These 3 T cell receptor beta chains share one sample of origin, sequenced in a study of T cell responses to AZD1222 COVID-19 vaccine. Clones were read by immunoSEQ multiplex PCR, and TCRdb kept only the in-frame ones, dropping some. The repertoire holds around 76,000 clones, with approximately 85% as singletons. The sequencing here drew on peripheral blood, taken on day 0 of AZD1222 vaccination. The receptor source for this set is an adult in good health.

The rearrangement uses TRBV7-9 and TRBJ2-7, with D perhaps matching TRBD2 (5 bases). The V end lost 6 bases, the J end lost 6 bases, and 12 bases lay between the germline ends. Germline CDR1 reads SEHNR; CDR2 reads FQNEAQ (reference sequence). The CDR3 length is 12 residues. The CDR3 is CASSPYGVEQYF. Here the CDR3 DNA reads TGTGCCAGCAGTCCGTACGGGGTCGAGCAGTACTTC.

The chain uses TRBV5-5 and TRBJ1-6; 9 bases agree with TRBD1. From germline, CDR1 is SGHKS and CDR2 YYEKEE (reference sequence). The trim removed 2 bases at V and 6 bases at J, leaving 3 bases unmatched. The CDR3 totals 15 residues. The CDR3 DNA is TGTGCCAGCAGCTTACAGGGGGCCAGTAATTCACCCCTCCACTTT. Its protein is CASSLQGASNSPLHF.

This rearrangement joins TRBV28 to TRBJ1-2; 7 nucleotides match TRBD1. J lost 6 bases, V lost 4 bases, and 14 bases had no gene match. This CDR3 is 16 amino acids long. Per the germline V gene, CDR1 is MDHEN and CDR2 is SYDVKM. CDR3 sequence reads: CASSSPRGRGENGYTF. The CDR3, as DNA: TGTGCCAGCAGTTCCCCGAGGGGGCGAGGGGAAAATGGCTACACCTTC.